This TCR beta chain was recovered during a study of human T cells and chemical hapten exposure. About the study: Patch tests of 0.01% DPC on the upper back were read at 6 days. From small differences in pooled library volume came most of the variation in per-sample TCR yields.

The CDR3 has 16 residues. V lost 6 bases and J lost 1; bases outside the gene matches: 6. Germline CDR1 and CDR2: MNHEY and SVGAGI. The study used a library that attached unique molecular identifiers to individual cDNA molecules. TCRdb re-derived calls from the RACE reads in MiXCR, one entry per CDR3 protein. Among approximately 100,000 distinct CDR3 sequences listed, approximately 10% were seen once. Time point given: patch test 1, 2 weeks after DPC sensitization. Treatment given: therapeutic diphenylcyclopropenone sensitization with weekly scalp DPC. Non-pregnant alopecia patients aged 18 to 70, suitable for DPC therapy.

Sequencing used whole blood, obtained in connection with sensitization to the hapten diphenylcyclopropenone (DPC). V and J are TRBV6-5 and TRBJ2-2; 9 positions match TRBD1. The clonotype originates from a woman aged 40 to 50 with alopecia areata. Some clones in this sample may be carry-over from other donors' samples. The CDR3 DNA follows: TGTGCCAGCAGGGGGGACAGGGTGGAGAACACCGGGGAGCTGTTTTTT. It yields the protein CASRGDRVENTGELFF.